This entry is about one T cell receptor (beta chain). The CDR3 covers 15 residues. Deletions cut 8 bases from V and 8 bases from J, with 19 bases between. The germline V gene has CDR1 MNHEY and CDR2 SMNVEV (reference sequence). Libraries were prepared by immunoSEQ multiplex PCR; TCRdb keeps only in-frame clonotypes and omits some of them. The sample records tens of thousands of clones, more than 85% being singletons. This entry belongs to a study of T cell changes during pregnancy in multiple sclerosis. The rearrangement joins TRBV27 to TRBJ1-6, with D possibly matching TRBD1 (5 bases). The receptor comes from a female donor with multiple sclerosis, enrolled in a pregnancy study. The sample consisted of peripheral blood, taken before pregnancy. DNA for the CDR3: TGTGCCAGCCGAAACAGTTGGGGCTTAGATTCACCCCTCCACTTT. Protein product: CASRNSWGLDSPLHF.